The source of this T cell receptor beta chain is a study of T cells after yellow fever vaccination (dated by TCRdb to about 2019). For context, the study as a whole: The SMART-Seq v4 Ultra Low Input RNA kit was used to prepare libraries from fractions with low cell numbers. Bulk TCR alpha and beta repertoires were sequenced longitudinally to track T-cell clones before and after primary and booster YFV17D yellow fever vaccination. Two healthy male donors made up the cohort, one aged 18 to 29 years and the other aged 30 to 40 years. Blood was drawn at multiple timepoints before and after primary and secondary immunization, with bulk PBMC replicates and cell subsets isolated. General findings and caveats noted by the study authors: Because only a couple of donors were included in the study, the extent to which the findings can be generalized is limited. FACS-sorted repertoires could contain abundant contaminating clonotypes from the bulk population, so computational filtering was required. Compared with the primary T-cell response, the secondary T-cell response was faster but weaker, reaching its peak on day 5 rather than on day 15. Most clones expanded after primary vaccination (approximately 96% of CD4 and over 80% of CD8) were re-detected after the booster, suggesting that broad memory maintenance occurred. A small fraction of clonotypes appeared in both the CD4 and CD8 compartments, likely as a result of convergent recombination.

CDR1 and CDR2, per the germline V gene, are MNHEY and SVGAGI. 12 amino acids form the CDR3, both terminal residues included. The DNA shown is the 36-base CDR3, in frame from base 1. V is clipped by 5 bases and J by 4 bases, and the sequence between their germline boundaries is 8 bases long. Turning to this clonotype: The target of this receptor is not known. The conserved closing phenylalanine or tryptophan is absent in this CDR3, likely reflecting a read error.

Sample treatment or condition, as interpreted from the label and publication: live attenuated yellow fever vaccine strain. PBMCs were isolated from peripheral blood using a standard Ficoll-Paque protocol. Dynabeads CD4 and CD8 positive selection kits were used to isolate CD4 and CD8 T-cell fractions. TriZol was used to extract RNA from bulk PBMCs, CD4 and CD8 fractions, and dextramer-positive and dextramer-negative fractions. TCR cDNA was synthesized by 5'RACE template switching, through which a universal primer site and unique molecular identifiers were introduced. Priming for cDNA synthesis came from both the TCR alpha and TCR beta constant segments. Libraries were amplified in two PCR steps, with sample barcodes and sequencing adapters added in the second step. Sequencing of libraries was performed on Illumina HiSeq 2500 (2x100 bp) or NovaSeq (2x150 bp). Regarding the original processing steps: MIGEC handled demultiplexing of reads and collapsing into UMI consensus sequences, while MiXCR performed V(D)J alignment. Vaccine-responding clonotypes were defined with edgeR using replicate PBMC samples, requiring FDR below 0.01 and a log2 fold change above 5 up to day 15. CD4 or CD8 identity was assigned to each bulk clonotype according to whether the clonotype was present at higher abundance in the sequenced CD4 repertoire or the sequenced CD8 repertoire. The raw public data were reprocessed by TCRdb itself: fastp quality trimming at Q25, MiXCR clonotype calling, in-frame beta chains only. Every CDR3 protein is listed once, alongside the most common genes and DNA of its rows. TCRdb assigned the V and J calls; the authors' analysis was not used. Here the sample has some 110,000 distinct CDR3 sequences; roughly 7.2% occur a single time. 2.7% of the sample rests with the top ten.

The rearranged segments are TRBV6-5 and TRBJ2-5; no D gene can be assigned with confidence. The sequence came from a man in his late teens or twenties who received the YFV17D yellow fever vaccine. The sequencing here drew on CD4+ T cells sorted from PBMCs, taken 35 to 50 days after the first yellow fever vaccination. The CDR3 region has the sequence CASSRGRETQYL. The DNA is as follows: TGTGCCAGCAGTCGCGGCAGAGAGACCCAGTACTTA.